The 32 T cell receptor beta chains below all came from one sample that was sequenced in a study of CD4 T cell repertoires in COVID-19. Only in-frame clones appear in the TCRdb table, and some are missing; sequencing was by immunoSEQ multiplex PCR. The sample lists approximately 8,400 clones; roughly 80% were seen once. No culture step preceded sequencing of the ex vivo isolated memory T cells. The sample here was effector memory CD4+ T cells from blood, taken before the COVID-19 pandemic. These receptors originate from a human donor who had COVID-19.

This chain links TRBV28 with TRBJ2-7; 9 bases map to TRBD1. The CDR3 covers 13 residues. Per germline, CDR1 MDHEN and CDR2 SYDVKM. With 6 bases clipped from V and 5 bases from J, the junction kept 5 bases outside the gene matches. The CDR3 DNA is TGTGCCAGCAGAAGGGACAGGGTAAACGAGCAGTACTTC. Its translation is CASRRDRVNEQYF. Using reference TRBV28 and TRBJ2-7 for the parts outside the CDR3, the full variable domain is DVKVTQSSRYLVKRTGEKVFLECVQDMDHENMFWYRQDPGLGLRLIYFSYDVKMKEKGDIPEGYSVSREKKERFSLILESASTNQTSMYLCASRRDRVNEQYFGPGTRLTVT.

This clone is a singleton in its sample. This rearrangement joins TRBV7-3 to TRBJ2-2, with TRBD2 identical over 9 bases. Germline lookup yields CDR1 SGHTA and CDR2 FQGTGA. Losses at the gene ends were 0 bases for V and 4 bases for J; bases not matched to a gene: 3. This CDR3 has 16 amino acids. CDR3 protein: CASSLTPSGATGELFF. In DNA form, the CDR3 reads TGTGCCAGCAGCTTAACCCCTAGCGGGGCCACCGGGGAGCTGTTTTTT.

The chain has TRBV27 and TRBJ2-2; 10 nucleotides line up with TRBD1. Germline loops: CDR1 MNHEY, CDR2 SMNVEV (reference sequence). The length of the CDR3 is 17 residues. The ends lost 5 bases at V and 5 bases at J; junction bases unmatched: 11. CDR3 bases: TGTGCCAGCAGTCCTCTTCGACAGGGGGCGCGTACCGGGGAGCTGTTTTTT. Translation gives CASSPLRQGARTGELFF.

This chain joins TRBV5-1 and TRBJ2-7; 7 positions match TRBD1. The CDR3 extends over 14 amino acids. J gave up 0 bases and V 4 bases, and 4 bases lay outside the gene matches. Looked up from germline, CDR1 is SGHRS and CDR2 is YFSETQ. CDR3 nucleotide sequence: TGCGCCAGCAGCCCCGGGACAGACTCCTACGAGCAGTACTTC. Its protein product is CASSPGTDSYEQYF.

The chain uses TRBV10-1 and TRBJ2-7; D ambiguous. The CDR3 spans 13 residues. The V gene lost 9 bases and the J gene lost 6 bases, with 18 bases spanning the gap. Germline-derived CDR1 and CDR2 are WNHNN and SYGVQD (reference sequence). The CDR3 nucleotides are TGCGCCAGTCAGGCCCCCCGGTTTTGCGAGCAGTACTTC. It translates to CASQAPRFCEQYF.

The gene calls are TRBV19 and TRBJ2-7; D is perhaps TRBD1 (7 bases). Between the trimmed V and J ends, which lost 4 bases and 4 bases, there was a span of 14 bases. In germline, CDR1 is LNHDA, CDR2 SQIVND (reference sequence). The CDR3 is 14 residues long. In DNA, the CDR3 is TGTGCCAGTAGTAACCAGGGGGGAGAGTACGAGCAGTACTTC. This gives the protein CASSNQGGEYEQYF. The whole variable domain, remainder taken from reference TRBV19 and TRBJ2-7, is DGGITQSPKYLFRKEGQNVTLSCEQNLNHDAMYWYRQDPGQGLRLIYYSQIVNDFQKGDIAEGYSVSREKKESFPLTVTSAQKNPTAFYLCASSNQGGEYEQYFGPGTRLTVT.

V gene TRBV7-7 combines with J gene TRBJ2-1; possible D gene TRBD1, 5 bases. This CDR3 has 15 amino acids. Germline assignment: CDR1 SSHAT and CDR2 FNYEAQ (reference sequence). V gave up 3 bases and J gave up 5 bases, with 14 bases separating them. The chain's CDR3 is CASSLTADSHNEQFF. CDR3 DNA sequence: TGTGCCAGCAGCTTGACCGCCGACAGTCACAATGAGCAGTTCTTC.

The V call is TRBV5-4, the J call TRBJ2-7; D might be TRBD2 (6 bases). CDR1 SGHNT and CDR2 YYREEE come from the germline V gene (reference sequence). This CDR3 is 15 amino acids long. With 4 bases removed from V and 0 bases from J, the gap between germline ends came to 14 bases. CDR3 protein: CASSPGGRSSYEQYF. CDR3 sequence (DNA): TGTGCCAGCAGCCCCGGGGGTAGGAGCTCCTACGAGCAGTACTTC.

The chain is built from TRBV27 and TRBJ1-4; tentative D call: TRBD1 (5 bases). From germline, CDR1 is MNHEY and CDR2 SMNVEV (reference sequence). The V end was cut by 5 bases, the J end by 8 bases, with 18 bases between. This CDR3 is 15 amino acids long. The CDR3 nucleotides read TGTGCCAGCAGTCGGGTCGGGACTGAGGTGGAAAAACTGTTTTTT. This translates into CASSRVGTEVEKLFF. The variable domain in full, completed from reference TRBV27 and TRBJ1-4, reads EAQVTQNPRYLITVTGKKLTVTCSQNMNHEYMSWYRQDPGLGLRQIYYSMNVEVTDKGDVPEGYKVSRKEKRNFPLILESPSPNQTSLYFCASSRVGTEVEKLFFGSGTQLSVL.

J is TRBJ2-5 and V is TRBV19, with 10 positions matching TRBD2. Germline CDR1 LNHDA, CDR2 SQIVND (reference sequence). The CDR3 consists of 15 residues. The V gene end was trimmed by 5 bases and the J gene end by 4 bases; junction bases not matched to a gene: 7. For the CDR3, the DNA is TGTGCCAGTAGTCTCCGAAGCGGGGGGGGAGAGACCCAGTACTTC. Translated: CASSLRSGGGETQYF.

The chain has TRBV5-1 and TRBJ2-1, with 15 bases identical to TRBD2. J lost 8 bases, V lost 4 bases, and 4 bases had no gene match. CDR3 length equals 15 residues. Germline V gene lookup returns CDR1 SGHRS and CDR2 YFSETQ. CDR3 in DNA: TGCGCCAGCAGCACGGGACTAGCGGGGGGCGATGAGCAGTTCTTC. Its translation is CASSTGLAGGDEQFF.

The rearrangement joins TRBV7-2 to TRBJ2-5, with D tentatively TRBD2 (5 bases). From germline, CDR1 is SGHTA and CDR2 FQGNSA. CDR3 length equals 14 residues. V lost 3 bases and J 5 bases, leaving 13 bases between the germline ends. Written as DNA, the CDR3 is TGTGCCAGCAGCTTCAACAGCGGCGGGGAGACCCAGTACTTC. It codes for CASSFNSGGETQYF.

V is TRBV7-2 and J is TRBJ2-2, with D hard to call. V lost 0 bases, J lost 8 bases, and 16 bases lay in between. The CDR3 runs to 16 residues. Germline-derived CDR1 and CDR2 are SGHTA and FQGNSA. CDR3 coding DNA: TGTGCCAGCAGCTTAGCGACCATGCAACCGGAGGGGGAGCTGTTTTTT. This encodes CASSLATMQPEGELFF.

This sequence joins TRBV10-1 and TRBJ2-2; TRBD1 aligns across 11 bases. CDR1 is WNHNN and CDR2 is SYGVQD in the germline V gene (reference sequence). The CDR3 spans 18 residues. With 9 bases clipped from V and 5 bases from J, the junction kept 17 bases outside the gene matches. CDR3 in DNA: TGCGCCAGACACATAGTACTGGGACAGGGGGTGTATACCGGGGAGCTGTTTTTT. It codes for CARHIVLGQGVYTGELFF.

The chain links TRBV19 to TRBJ2-1; 7 bases are a match to TRBD2. This CDR3 is 18 amino acids long. Germline V gives CDR1 LNHDA, CDR2 SQIVND (reference sequence). V gave up 5 bases and J gave up 0 bases; unmatched junction bases: 13. CDR3 sequence: CASSLGRSGSFSYNEQFF. In nucleotides, the CDR3 is TGTGCCAGTAGTCTCGGGAGGAGCGGGTCCTTCTCCTACAATGAGCAGTTCTTC. The whole variable domain, filled in from reference TRBV19 and TRBJ2-1, reads DGGITQSPKYLFRKEGQNVTLSCEQNLNHDAMYWYRQDPGQGLRLIYYSQIVNDFQKGDIAEGYSVSREKKESFPLTVTSAQKNPTAFYLCASSLGRSGSFSYNEQFFGPGTRLTVL.

Only one count was recorded for this clone. The chain couples TRBV10-2 to TRBJ2-1; a weak D match, TRBD1 (5 bases). This CDR3 has 13 amino acids. Trimming shortened V by 8 bases and J by 1 base, and 9 bases separated the two germline ends. The germline CDR1 and CDR2 sequences are WSHSY and SAAADI. The CDR3 protein is CASWQGSYNEQFF. The DNA of the CDR3 is TGCGCCAGCTGGCAGGGATCCTACAATGAGCAGTTCTTC.

The V gene is TRBV6-6, the J gene TRBJ2-1, with TRBD2 identical over 8 bases. The V gene's germline CDR1 is MNHNY and CDR2 SVGAGI (reference sequence). The J segment lost 13 bases and the V segment lost 5 bases, leaving 7 bases of the junction unmatched. The CDR3 is 12 amino acids. The CDR3 DNA follows: TGTGCCAGCAGTAATCCCGGGACTAGTCAGTTCTTC. It specifies CASSNPGTSQFF.

The rearrangement joins TRBV11-2 to TRBJ1-5; weak D call: TRBD1 (6 bases). The CDR3 runs to 14 residues. Trimming removed 0 bases at V and 4 bases at J, with 7 bases between. CDR1 and CDR2 from the germline V gene are SGHAT and FQNNGV. The CDR3 bases are TGTGCCAGCAGCTTAGAACAGGGAAATCAGCCCCAGCATTTT. Protein product: CASSLEQGNQPQHF.

This clone was counted between two and nine times. The V gene is TRBV27, the J gene TRBJ1-5; a weak D match, TRBD1 (5 bases). Trimming removed 9 bases at V and 4 bases at J, with 10 bases between. Germline V gives CDR1 MNHEY, CDR2 SMNVEV (reference sequence). This CDR3 region has 12 residues. The CDR3 spells CASAGRNQPQHF. The CDR3 region has the DNA TGTGCCAGTGCAGGGCGGAATCAGCCCCAGCATTTT.

This clone was recorded once. The sample has other DNA sequences that encode this CDR3 too. This sequence joins TRBV5-4 and TRBJ1-2; 7 bases are shared with TRBD1. The CDR3 runs 13 residues. Losses at the gene ends were 4 bases for V and 3 bases for J; bases not matched to a gene: 3. Germline CDR1 reads SGHNT; CDR2 reads YYREEE (reference sequence). Here the CDR3 DNA reads TGTGCCAGCAGCCTAGGACAGGACTATGGCTACACCTTC. Translating gives CASSLGQDYGYTF.

This chain joins TRBV5-5 and TRBJ2-7, with a tentative D call TRBD2 (5 bases). Germline V gene lookup returns CDR1 SGHKS and CDR2 YYEKEE (reference sequence). V shed 0 bases and J shed 2 bases, with 9 bases lying between them. This CDR3 region has 14 residues. The CDR3 is CASSLGRVAYEQYF. In DNA form, the CDR3 reads TGTGCCAGCAGCTTGGGGCGGGTGGCCTACGAGCAGTACTTC.

V gene TRBV7-8 combines with J gene TRBJ1-5; D unresolved. The germline V gene encodes CDR1 SGHVS and CDR2 FQNEAQ. The CDR3 is 14 residues long. Between the trimmed V and J ends, which lost 8 bases and 3 bases, there was a span of 14 bases. The CDR3 protein is CASGDGNYNQPQHF. DNA of the CDR3: TGTGCCAGCGGCGACGGGAATTACAATCAGCCCCAGCATTTT.

The chain has TRBV6-6 and TRBJ1-5; possibly TRBD1 for D (5 bases). The CDR3 length is 15 residues. Trimming took 3 bases from V and 5 from J, leaving 14 bases between them. Germline CDR1 MNHNY, CDR2 SVGAGI (reference sequence). CDR3 DNA sequence: TGTGCCAGCAGTTATGGTACGGCCAGGGATCAGCCCCAGCATTTT. Translation gives CASSYGTARDQPQHF.

J is TRBJ2-7 and V is TRBV11-2; TRBD1 matches 10 bases. The V segment lost 5 bases and the J segment 6 bases; nucleotides outside the gene matches: 13. The CDR3 spans 16 residues. CDR1 SGHAT and CDR2 FQNNGV come from the germline V gene. The CDR3 bases are TGTGCCAGCAGCCGGACGGGGACAGGGGACCCCCTCGAGCAGTACTTC. Protein: CASSRTGTGDPLEQYF.

In this sample, this clone turned up once. This chain uses TRBV6-5 with TRBJ1-1; D might be TRBD1 (5 bases). The CDR3 is made up of 12 amino acids. Germline V gene sequence: CDR1 MNHEY, CDR2 SVGAGI. Between the trimmed V and J ends, which lost 8 bases and 10 bases, there was a span of 17 bases. The CDR3 reads CASLSGQGGAFF. CDR3 DNA sequence: TGTGCCAGCCTTTCCGGGCAGGGAGGAGCTTTCTTT.

The chain links TRBV5-1 to TRBJ1-1; possibly TRBD1 for D (5 bases). This CDR3 comprises 14 residues. Trimming took off 1 base at V and 1 base at J, with 8 bases between the two ends. Germline V gene sequence: CDR1 SGHRS, CDR2 YFSETQ. In DNA, the CDR3 is TGCGCCAGCAGCTTGACCGGGGGGAACACTGAAGCTTTCTTT. Encoded protein: CASSLTGGNTEAFF.

In its sample, this clone was seen once. The rearrangement links TRBV7-9 to TRBJ1-1; no reliable D call. V lost 6 bases and J lost 11, with 13 bases in between. Germline CDR1 is SEHNR and CDR2 is FQNEAQ (reference sequence). The CDR3 has 11 residues. CDR3 sequence (DNA): TGTGCCAGCAGGGAGAGGGAAGAGGCTTTCTTT. Protein product: CASREREEAFF.

The genes are TRBV18 and TRBJ2-3, with TRBD2 matching 9 bases. Germline trimming cut 2 bases from V and 1 base from J; bases unmatched to any gene: 4. Germline CDR1 KGHSH, CDR2 LQKENI. The CDR3 is made up of 16 amino acids. CDR3 nucleotide sequence: TGTGCCAGCTCACCAGAGGTAGCGGGGGGCACAGATACGCAGTATTTT. Encoded protein: CASSPEVAGGTDTQYF.

The chain couples TRBV9 to TRBJ2-7; 10 bases agree with TRBD2. The junction had 7 bases not matched to a gene; V was cut back by 0 bases and J by 4 bases. The V gene's germline CDR1 is SGDLS and CDR2 YYNGEE. This CDR3 has 16 amino acids. The CDR3 region is CASSVGGLAGEYEQYF. The CDR3 DNA sequence: TGTGCCAGCAGCGTAGGGGGGCTAGCGGGGGAATACGAGCAGTACTTC. Filled out from reference TRBV9 and TRBJ2-7, the complete variable domain reads DSGVTQTPKHLITATGQRVTLRCSPRSGDLSVYWYQQSLDQGLQFLIQYYNGEERAKGNILERFSAQQFPDLHSELNLSSLELGDSALYFCASSVGGLAGEYEQYFGPGTRLTVT.

This clone appeared a single time. The chain uses TRBV7-3 and TRBJ2-1; 7 bases are shared with TRBD2. With 3 bases clipped from V and 9 bases from J, the junction kept 11 bases outside the gene matches. Germline values: CDR1 SGHTA, CDR2 FQGTGA. The CDR3 has 15 residues. The CDR3 is CASSFIGPGGTEQFF. In DNA, the CDR3 is TGTGCCAGCAGCTTCATTGGACCCGGGGGGACTGAGCAGTTCTTC. Combining the CDR3 with reference TRBV7-3 and TRBJ2-1 gives the whole variable domain GAGVSQTPSNKVTEKGKYVELRCDPISGHTALYWYRQSLGQGPEFLIYFQGTGAADDSGLPNDRFFAVRPEGSVSTLKIQRTERGDSAVYLCASSFIGPGGTEQFFGPGTRLTVL.

The chain links TRBV28 to TRBJ1-5, with TRBD1 matching 7 bases. Germline CDR1 reads MDHEN; CDR2 reads SYDVKM. This CDR3 comprises 16 residues. V shed 6 bases and J 0 bases; nucleotides not matched to a gene: 8. The CDR3 nucleotides read TGTGCCAGCAGGGGGACAGCAAAACCTAGCAATCAGCCCCAGCATTTT. Translated: CASRGTAKPSNQPQHF.

The genes are TRBV29-1 and TRBJ2-7; possibly TRBD1 for D (5 bases). V shed 0 bases and J shed 4 bases, with 10 bases lying between them. CDR3 length: 13 amino acids. CDR1 is SQVTM, CDR2 ANQGSEA, per germline. CDR3 residues: CSVEERQGYEQYF. Written as DNA, the CDR3 is TGCAGCGTTGAAGAACGGCAGGGATACGAGCAGTACTTC.